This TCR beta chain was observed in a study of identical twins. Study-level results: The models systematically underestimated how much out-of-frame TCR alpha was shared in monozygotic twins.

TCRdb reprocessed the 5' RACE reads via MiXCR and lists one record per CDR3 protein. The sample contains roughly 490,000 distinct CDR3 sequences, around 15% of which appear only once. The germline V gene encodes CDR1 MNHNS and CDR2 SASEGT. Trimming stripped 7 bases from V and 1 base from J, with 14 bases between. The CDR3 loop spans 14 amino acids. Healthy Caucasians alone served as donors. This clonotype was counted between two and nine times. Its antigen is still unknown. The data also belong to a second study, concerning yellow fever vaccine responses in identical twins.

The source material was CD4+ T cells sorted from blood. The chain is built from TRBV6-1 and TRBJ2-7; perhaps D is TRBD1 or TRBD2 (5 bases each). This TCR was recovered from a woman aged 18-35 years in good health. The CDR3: CASIRDASSYEQYF. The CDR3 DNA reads TGTGCCAGCATCCGGGACGCATCTTCCTACGAGCAGTACTTC.